This is a list of T cell receptor beta chains from one sample in a study of cytomegalovirus exposure and HLA in healthy donors. Here immunoSEQ multiplex PCR was the method, and the copy in TCRdb shows in-frame clones only, minus some. The sample has 150,000 to 200,000 clones, 70% seen once. Source material: PBMCs. The receptors come from a man younger than 35 in good health and CMV-seropositive. Both conserved end residues are part of each CDR3. A D gene is named only where the DNA matches it firmly. Clone sizes are given selectively: once, few, many, or a class where the clone is expanded.

J	size	V	D	CDR3	DNA
TRBJ1-2	NA	TRBV6-5	NA	CASSNAGLGGYTF	TGTGCCAGCAGCAACGCGGGACTGGGAGGCTACACCTTC
TRBJ1-3	NA	TRBV28	NA	CASTLNRVWGNTIYF	TGTGCCAGCACTCTCAACAGGGTATGGGGAAACACCATATATTTT
TRBJ1-2	NA	TRBV28	TRBD1	CASSLVGGRGRNGYTF	TGTGCCAGCAGTTTAGTCGGGGGCAGGGGGCGAAATGGCTACACCTTC
TRBJ1-2	NA	TRBV29-1	NA	CSVGQSYGYTF	TGCAGCGTTGGACAGTCCTATGGCTACACCTTC
TRBJ1-1	once	TRBV5-1	NA	CASSLGTGYTEAFF	TGCGCCAGCAGCTTGGGGACGGGGTACACTGAAGCTTTCTTT
TRBJ2-5	NA	TRBV29-1	NA	CSVEAGETQYF	TGCAGCGTTGAGGCAGGGGAGACCCAGTACTTC
TRBJ1-1	NA	TRBV27	TRBD1	CASNPTGGGYTEAFF	TGTGCCAGCAACCCGACAGGGGGCGGGTACACTGAAGCTTTCTTT
TRBJ2-3	NA	TRBV6-6	TRBD2	CASSYGAGLQDTQYF	TGTGCCAGCAGTTACGGAGCGGGGTTACAAGATACGCAGTATTTT
TRBJ2-3	NA	TRBV6-1	NA	CASLDGHTDTQYF	TGTGCCAGCCTGGACGGACACACAGATACGCAGTATTTT
TRBJ2-2	once	TRBV10-2	TRBD2	CASSEASGGAGGELFF	TGCGCCAGCAGTGAGGCTAGCGGGGGGGCCGGCGGGGAGCTGTTTTTT
TRBJ1-5	NA	TRBV21-1	NA	CASSKALWRRGRRNQPQHF	TGTGCCAGCAGCAAAGCTCTATGGAGGCGGGGGAGGAGAAATCAGCCCCAGCATTTT
TRBJ2-6	few	TRBV6-4	TRBD1	CASSDRTGVGANVLTF	TGTGCCAGCAGTGACCGGACAGGGGTTGGGGCCAACGTCCTGACTTTC
TRBJ2-1	few	TRBV6-5	TRBD2	CASSSGLAGHNEQFF	TGTGCCAGCAGCTCGGGACTAGCGGGGCACAATGAGCAGTTCTTC
TRBJ2-3	once	TRBV18	TRBD2	CASSPRAGGSLRTDTQYF	TGTGCCAGCTCACCACGGGCGGGAGGCTCTTTACGCACAGATACGCAGTATTTT
TRBJ1-1	NA	TRBV5-1	NA	CASSLTQGNTEAFF	TGCGCCAGCAGCTTGACCCAGGGCAACACTGAAGCTTTCTTT
TRBJ1-2	once	TRBV13	TRBD1	CASSPGQGYGYTF	TGTGCCAGCAGCCCGGGACAGGGGTATGGCTACACCTTC
TRBJ1-4	NA	TRBV5-1	TRBD1	CASSLFRTGGNKKLFF	TGCGCCAGCAGCTTATTCCGGACAGGGGGGAATAAAAAACTGTTTTTT
TRBJ1-3	NA	TRBV2	NA	CASMGGLRYSGNTIYF	TGTGCCAGCATGGGGGGTCTAAGGTACTCTGGAAACACCATATATTTT
TRBJ1-4	NA	TRBV30	NA	CAWSITPDSKKLFF	TGTGCCTGGAGTATAACCCCGGACAGCAAAAAACTGTTTTTT
TRBJ2-5	NA	TRBV29-1	TRBD1	CSVEGSAGGAETQYF	TGCAGCGTTGAAGGTAGTGCAGGGGGAGCGGAGACCCAGTACTTC
TRBJ1-3	NA	TRBV7-8	TRBD1	CASSKRDSSFSGNTIYF	TGTGCCAGCAGCAAACGGGACAGCAGTTTCTCTGGAAACACCATATATTTT
TRBJ1-1	NA	TRBV30	NA	CAWSFLPGRKGTEAFF	TGTGCCTGGAGTTTCCTACCCGGACGAAAGGGGACTGAAGCTTTCTTT
TRBJ2-1	NA	TRBV5-1	NA	CASSSPGATPPVNEQFF	TGCGCCAGCAGCTCACCAGGGGCCACTCCCCCCGTGAATGAGCAGTTCTTC
TRBJ1-1	NA	TRBV5-1	TRBD1	CASRDRETEAFF	TGCGCCAGCAGGGACAGGGAGACTGAAGCTTTCTTT
TRBJ2-3	NA	TRBV2	NA	CASSEAAAEITDTQYF	TGTGCCAGCAGTGAAGCGGCAGCGGAGATCACAGATACGCAGTATTTT
TRBJ1-2	NA	TRBV19	TRBD1	CASSSQGARGYGYTF	TGTGCCAGCTCGTCACAGGGGGCGCGGGGATATGGCTACACCTTC
TRBJ2-2	NA	TRBV12-5	TRBD2	CASGLVTSGNTGELFF	TGTGCTAGTGGTTTGGTAACTAGCGGGAACACCGGGGAGCTGTTTTTT
TRBJ2-3	NA	TRBV12-2	NA	CAKSPLVGSPWGHNIPVTQYF	TGTGCAAAGTCGCCCCTCGTAGGGAGCCCTTGGGGACACAACATCCCCGTTACGCAGTATTTT
TRBJ1-5	NA	TRBV27	TRBD1	CASSLEGQGRQPQHF	TGTGCCAGCAGTTTAGAGGGACAGGGGCGACAGCCCCAGCATTTT
TRBJ1-4	NA	TRBV5-1	NA	CASSLRTARDEKLFF	TGCGCCAGCAGCTTGCGGACGGCCAGGGATGAAAAACTGTTTTTT
TRBJ1-1	NA	TRBV12-5	NA	CASGLSTMAGGPAFF	TGTGCTAGTGGTTTGAGCACGATGGCCGGGGGGCCGGCTTTCTTT
TRBJ1-2	NA	TRBV30	TRBD1	CAWSHPGTGRGNYGYTF	TGTGCCTGGAGTCACCCCGGGACAGGGAGGGGAAACTATGGCTACACCTTC
TRBJ1-2	NA	TRBV14	NA	CASSQDGIIYGYTF	TGTGCCAGCAGCCAAGACGGGATAATCTATGGCTACACCTTC
TRBJ2-1	NA	TRBV6-1	NA	CASRPTSRNLNEQFF	TGTGCCAGCAGACCAACTAGTCGCAATCTCAATGAGCAGTTCTTC
TRBJ2-4	NA	TRBV19	NA	CASSMRQASIQYF	TGTGCCAGTAGTATGAGACAGGCCAGCATTCAGTACTTC
TRBJ1-5	NA	TRBV28	TRBD1	CASRPTGLRQPQHF	TGTGCCAGCAGACCGACAGGGCTCAGGCAGCCCCAGCATTTT
TRBJ1-1	NA	TRBV2	NA	CASSEEGSNTEAFF	TGTGCCAGCAGTGAGGAGGGATCGAACACTGAAGCTTTCTTT
TRBJ2-5	NA	TRBV5-4	TRBD2	CASSLAPGLPLQETQYF	TGTGCCAGCAGCTTGGCGCCGGGACTACCATTACAAGAGACCCAGTACTTC
TRBJ2-5	NA	TRBV6-1	NA	CASNPGHSKETQYF	TGTGCCAGCAACCCGGGACACAGCAAAGAGACCCAGTACTTC
TRBJ2-5	NA	TRBV11-2	TRBD2	CASSLGLAGGDQETQYF	TGTGCCAGCAGCTTAGGCCTAGCGGGGGGGGATCAAGAGACCCAGTACTTC
TRBJ2-1	few	TRBV2	TRBD2	CASTWDYSYNEQFF	TGTGCCAGCACCTGGGACTACTCCTACAATGAGCAGTTCTTC
TRBJ2-5	NA	TRBV27	NA	CASSLGGRQETQYF	TGTGCCAGCAGTTTAGGCGGCAGACAAGAGACCCAGTACTTC
TRBJ2-3	NA	TRBV5-6	TRBD2	CASSLDLAGATDTQYF	TGTGCCAGCAGCTTGGATCTAGCGGGGGCAACAGATACGCAGTATTTT
TRBJ1-1	NA	TRBV19	TRBD1	CASSISPSEGAQTEAFF	TGTGCCAGTAGTATTTCCCCTAGCGAGGGGGCGCAAACTGAAGCTTTCTTT
TRBJ1-5	NA	TRBV2	NA	CASSGQNQPQHF	TGTGCCAGCAGTGGGCAGAATCAGCCCCAGCATTTT
TRBJ2-3	few	TRBV19	NA	CASTSGTYPDTQYF	TGTGCCAGTACCTCCGGGACTTATCCAGATACGCAGTATTTT
TRBJ2-2	NA	TRBV27	NA	CASSLSVGLGTGELFF	TGTGCCAGCAGTTTATCGGTGGGGCTGGGCACCGGGGAGCTGTTTTTT
TRBJ1-2	once	TRBV7-6	TRBD1	CASSFRDRGQGGYTF	TGTGCCAGCAGCTTCCGGGACAGGGGGCAAGGTGGCTACACCTTC
TRBJ1-6	NA	TRBV4-1	NA	CASSQVATGNSPLHF	TGCGCCAGCAGCCAAGTGGCGACAGGCAATTCACCCCTCCACTTT
TRBJ2-3	NA	TRBV21-1	NA	CASSTGTSGSDTQYF	TGTGCCAGCAGTACCGGGACTAGCGGGAGTGATACGCAGTATTTT
TRBJ2-2	NA	TRBV9	TRBD2	CASSVGGGAAGELFF	TGTGCCAGCAGCGTAGGCGGGGGGGCGGCCGGGGAGCTGTTTTTT
TRBJ2-1	few	TRBV6-6	TRBD2	CASSYSSGRALNEQFF	TGTGCCAGCAGTTACTCGAGCGGGAGGGCCTTAAATGAGCAGTTCTTC
TRBJ2-2	many	TRBV2	NA	CASSDRETTGELFF	TGTGCCAGCAGTGACAGGGAAACCACCGGGGAGCTGTTTTTT
TRBJ2-3	NA	TRBV4-2	TRBD2	CASSQDWAGGPRDTQYF	TGTGCCAGCAGCCAGGATTGGGCGGGAGGGCCGAGGGATACGCAGTATTTT
TRBJ1-2	NA	TRBV10-3	NA	CAISESGTTRHNYGYTF	TGTGCCATCAGTGAGTCGGGCACCACGAGACATAACTATGGCTACACCTTC
TRBJ2-6	NA	TRBV29-1	NA	CSVKQDSGANVLTF	TGCAGCGTCAAACAGGACTCTGGGGCCAACGTCCTGACTTTC
TRBJ2-6	few	TRBV19	TRBD1	CASSTPGTGTSGANVLTF	TGTGCCAGTAGTACACCCGGGACAGGGACCTCTGGGGCCAACGTCCTGACTTTC